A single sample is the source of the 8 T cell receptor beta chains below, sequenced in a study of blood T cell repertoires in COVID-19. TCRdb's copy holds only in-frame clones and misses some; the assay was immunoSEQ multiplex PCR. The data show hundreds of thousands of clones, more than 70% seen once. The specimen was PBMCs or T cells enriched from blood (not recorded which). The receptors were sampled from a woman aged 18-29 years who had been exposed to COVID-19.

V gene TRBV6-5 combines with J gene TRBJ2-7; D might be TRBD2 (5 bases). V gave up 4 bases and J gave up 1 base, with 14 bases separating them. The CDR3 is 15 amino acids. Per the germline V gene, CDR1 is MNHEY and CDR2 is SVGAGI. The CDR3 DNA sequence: TGTGCCAGCAGTTCCCAGAAGTCGGGGTCCTACGAGCAGTACTTC. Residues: CASSSQKSGSYEQYF.

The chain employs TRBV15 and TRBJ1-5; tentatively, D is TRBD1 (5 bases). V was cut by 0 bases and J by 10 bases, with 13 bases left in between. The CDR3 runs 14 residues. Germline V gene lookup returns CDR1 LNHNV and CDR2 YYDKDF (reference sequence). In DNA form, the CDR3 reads TGTGCCACCAGCAGAGATAAGGGGAACATACCCCAGCATTTT. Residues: CATSRDKGNIPQHF.

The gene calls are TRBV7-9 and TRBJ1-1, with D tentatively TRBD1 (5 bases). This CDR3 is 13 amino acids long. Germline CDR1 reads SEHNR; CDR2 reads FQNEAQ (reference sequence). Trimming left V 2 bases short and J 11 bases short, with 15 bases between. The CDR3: CASSLMVGGSAFF. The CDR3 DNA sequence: TGTGCCAGCAGCTTAATGGTGGGGGGGAGTGCTTTCTTT.

The CDR3 here is CAISDRDIYEQYF. Written as DNA, the CDR3 is TGTGCCATCAGTGATCGGGACATCTACGAGCAGTACTTC. The genes are TRBV10-3 and TRBJ2-7; D possibly corresponds to TRBD1 (6 bases). Germline lookup yields CDR1 ENHRY and CDR2 SYGVKD. There are 13 residues in the CDR3. The V end was cut by 3 bases, the J end by 3 bases, with 9 bases between.

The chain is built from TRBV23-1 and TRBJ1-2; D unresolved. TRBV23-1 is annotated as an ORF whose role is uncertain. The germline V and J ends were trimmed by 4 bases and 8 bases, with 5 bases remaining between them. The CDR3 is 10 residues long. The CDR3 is CASSRPGYTF. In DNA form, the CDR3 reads TGCGCCAGCAGTCGTCCGGGCTACACCTTC.

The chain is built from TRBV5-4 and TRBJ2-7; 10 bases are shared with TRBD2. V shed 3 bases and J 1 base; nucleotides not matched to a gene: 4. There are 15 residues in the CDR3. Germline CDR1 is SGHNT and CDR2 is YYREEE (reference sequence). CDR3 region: CASSSGLAESYEQYF. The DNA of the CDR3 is TGTGCCAGCAGCTCTGGACTAGCGGAGTCCTACGAGCAGTACTTC.

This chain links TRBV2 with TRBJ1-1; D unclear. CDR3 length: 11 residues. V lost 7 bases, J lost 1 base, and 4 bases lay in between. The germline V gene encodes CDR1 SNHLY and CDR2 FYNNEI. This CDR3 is CASNGNTEAFF. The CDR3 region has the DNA TGTGCCAGCAACGGGAACACTGAAGCTTTCTTT.

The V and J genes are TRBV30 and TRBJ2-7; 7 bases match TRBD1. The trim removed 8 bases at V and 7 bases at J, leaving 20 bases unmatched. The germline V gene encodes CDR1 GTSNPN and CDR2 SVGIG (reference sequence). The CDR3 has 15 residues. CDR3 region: CAPQEQGQSTEEQYF. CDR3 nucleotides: TGTGCCCCCCAAGAGCAGGGACAGAGCACCGAGGAGCAGTACTTC.